This entry concerns a single T cell receptor beta chain. Antigen unknown. The data stem from a study of T-cell memory formation after mild COVID-19. Study-wide background: Largely, TCR clusters stayed within a single donor.

TCRdb re-analysed the 5' RACE reads in MiXCR, keeping a single row per CDR3 protein. The sample holds some 30,000 distinct CDR3 sequences, roughly 7.4% seen once. Study conclusions and caveats: Some clones that responded were present in memory (sampled pre-infection), which suggests cross-reactive memory joined. Mainly CM and EM harbored the contracting CD4+ clones; mainly EMRA harbored the CD8+ ones.

Trimming removed 5 bases from V and 1 base from J; junction bases left unmatched: 12. From germline, CDR1 is SQVTM and CDR2 ANQGSEA. The CDR3 loop spans 16 amino acids. This TCR derives from an adult woman who had mild COVID-19 (a few samples of this study predate the infection). Cell type and time point are not known. This chain connects TRBV29-1 to TRBJ1-1, with 8 bases matching TRBD1. Sequencing input: PBMCs or a T cell subset sorted from them (not recorded which). CDR3: CSVTGQGGRSNTEAFF. The CDR3 bases are TGCAGCGTTACCGGACAGGGCGGCCGTTCGAACACTGAAGCTTTCTTT. The full variable domain, with the rest looked up from reference TRBV29-1 and TRBJ1-1, is SAVISQKPSRDICQRGTSLTIQCQVDSQVTMMFWYRQQPGQSLTLIATANQGSEATYESGFVIDKFPISRPNLTFSTLTVSNMSPEDSSIYLCSVTGQGGRSNTEAFFGQGTRLTVV.